This TCR beta chain emerged from a study of shared clonotypes between healthy human individuals. General study points: What naive subsets generally showed was a larger estimated richness than memory subsets showed. The donor pool, a small one, limited the genetic and exposure-history diversity represented. A reduction in generation probabilities was seen for non-shared clonotypes relative to those shared by all four donors.

The CDR3 totals 16 residues. CDR1 is MNHEY and CDR2 is SMNVEV in the germline V gene (reference sequence). The junction had 6 bases not matched to a gene; V was cut back by 3 bases and J by 2 bases. As concerns this clone: What it binds is not known.

Study processing details: Junction-only immunoSEQ sequences carried no quality scores, so filtering differed. TCRdb keeps only in-frame clones here, not all; method: immunoSEQ multiplex PCR. The V and J calls and clone size are taken from that table; D and trimming were inferred from the DNA. The sample consists of approximately 110,000 clones, about 67% of them appearing once. The specimen was memory CD8+ T cells sorted from blood. Subset specified: CD45RO+ cells pooled with CCR7-negative TemRA cells. The chain joins TRBV27 to TRBJ1-3; 8 bases match TRBD1. The TCR was taken from a woman in her twenties or thirties in good health. The CDR3: CASSLSGTGPGNTIYF. As DNA, the CDR3 is TGTGCCAGCAGTTTGTCCGGGACAGGCCCTGGAAACACCATATATTTT.